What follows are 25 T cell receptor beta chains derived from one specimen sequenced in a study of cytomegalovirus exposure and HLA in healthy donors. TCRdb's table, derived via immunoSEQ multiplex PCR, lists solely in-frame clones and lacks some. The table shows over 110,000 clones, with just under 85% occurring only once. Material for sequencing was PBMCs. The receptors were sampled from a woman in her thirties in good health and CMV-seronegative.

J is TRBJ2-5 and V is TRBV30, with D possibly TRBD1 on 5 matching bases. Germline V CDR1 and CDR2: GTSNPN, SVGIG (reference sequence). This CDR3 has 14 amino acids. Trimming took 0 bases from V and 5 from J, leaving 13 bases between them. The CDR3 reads CAWSVMGPGETQYF. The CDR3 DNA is TGTGCCTGGAGTGTTATGGGCCCAGGGGAGACCCAGTACTTC.

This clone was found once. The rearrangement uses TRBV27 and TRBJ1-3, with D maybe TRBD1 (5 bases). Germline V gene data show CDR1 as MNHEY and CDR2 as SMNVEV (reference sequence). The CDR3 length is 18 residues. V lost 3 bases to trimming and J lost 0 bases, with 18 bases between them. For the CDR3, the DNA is TGTGCCAGCAGTTTTTCTGAACAGACAGCTCTCTCTGGAAACACCATATATTTT. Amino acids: CASSFSEQTALSGNTIYF.

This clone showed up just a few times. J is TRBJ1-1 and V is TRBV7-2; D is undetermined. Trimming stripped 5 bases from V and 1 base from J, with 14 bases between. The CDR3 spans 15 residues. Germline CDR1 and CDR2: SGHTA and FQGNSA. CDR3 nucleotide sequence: TGTGCCAGCAGCCCCGGTCGGAGTAGGAACACTGAAGCTTTCTTT. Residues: CASSPGRSRNTEAFF.

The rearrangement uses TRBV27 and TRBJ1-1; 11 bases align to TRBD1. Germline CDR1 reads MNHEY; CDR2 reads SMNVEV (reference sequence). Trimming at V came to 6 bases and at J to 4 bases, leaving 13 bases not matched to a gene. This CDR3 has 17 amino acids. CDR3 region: CASSWTGTGGRVTEAFF. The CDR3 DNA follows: TGTGCCAGCAGCTGGACCGGGACAGGGGGGAGGGTCACTGAAGCTTTCTTT.

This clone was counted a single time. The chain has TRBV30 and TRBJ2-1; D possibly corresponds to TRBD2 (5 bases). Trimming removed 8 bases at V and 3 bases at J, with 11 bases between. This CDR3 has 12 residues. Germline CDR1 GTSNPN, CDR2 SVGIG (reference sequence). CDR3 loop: CAGGLHYNEQFF. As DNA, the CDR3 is TGTGCCGGAGGACTCCACTACAATGAGCAGTTCTTC. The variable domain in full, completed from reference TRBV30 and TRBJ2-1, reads SQTIHQWPATLVQPVGSPLSLECTVEGTSNPNLYWYRQAAGRGLQLLFYSVGIGQISSEVPQNLSASRPQDRQFILSSKKLLLSDSGFYLCAGGLHYNEQFFGPGTRLTVL.

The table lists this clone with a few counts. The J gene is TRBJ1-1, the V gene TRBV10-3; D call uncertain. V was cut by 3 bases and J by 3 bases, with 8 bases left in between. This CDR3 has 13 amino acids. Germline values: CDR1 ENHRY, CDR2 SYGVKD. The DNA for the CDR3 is TGTGCCATCAGTGACAACCCAGACACTGAAGCTTTCTTT. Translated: CAISDNPDTEAFF.

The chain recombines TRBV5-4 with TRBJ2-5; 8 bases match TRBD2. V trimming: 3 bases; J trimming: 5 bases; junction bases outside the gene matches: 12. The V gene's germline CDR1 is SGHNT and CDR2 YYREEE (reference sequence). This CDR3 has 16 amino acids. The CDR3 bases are TGTGCCAGCAGCTACGGACTAGCCCAAACGGGGGAGACCCAGTACTTC. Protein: CASSYGLAQTGETQYF.

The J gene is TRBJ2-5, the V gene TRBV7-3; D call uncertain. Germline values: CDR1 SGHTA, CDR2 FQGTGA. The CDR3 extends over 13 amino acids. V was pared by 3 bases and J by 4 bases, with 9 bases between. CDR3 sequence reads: CASSFSLRETQYF. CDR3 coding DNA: TGTGCCAGCAGCTTTAGCCTTCGAGAGACCCAGTACTTC.

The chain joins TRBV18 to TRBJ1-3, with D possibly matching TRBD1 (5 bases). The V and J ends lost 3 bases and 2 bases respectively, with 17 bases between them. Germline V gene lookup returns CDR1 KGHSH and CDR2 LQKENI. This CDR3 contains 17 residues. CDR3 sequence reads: CASSPPWGGKTGNTIYF. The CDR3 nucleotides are TGTGCCAGCTCACCCCCTTGGGGGGGAAAGACTGGAAACACCATATATTTT.

The CDR3 reads CASSDHGQNYGYTF. CDR3 DNA sequence: TGTGCCAGCAGTGATCACGGACAGAACTATGGCTACACCTTC. The chain has TRBV27 and TRBJ1-2; a possible D gene is TRBD1 (6 bases). The CDR3 contains 14 residues. Germline V gene lookup returns CDR1 MNHEY and CDR2 SMNVEV (reference sequence). V was pared by 5 bases and J by 2 bases, with 12 bases between.

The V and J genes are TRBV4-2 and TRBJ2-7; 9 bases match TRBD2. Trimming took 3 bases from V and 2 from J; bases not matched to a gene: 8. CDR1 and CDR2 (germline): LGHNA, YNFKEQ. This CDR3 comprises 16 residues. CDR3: CASSQNIAGAAYEQYF. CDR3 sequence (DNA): TGTGCCAGCAGCCAGAACATAGCGGGGGCCGCCTACGAGCAGTACTTC.

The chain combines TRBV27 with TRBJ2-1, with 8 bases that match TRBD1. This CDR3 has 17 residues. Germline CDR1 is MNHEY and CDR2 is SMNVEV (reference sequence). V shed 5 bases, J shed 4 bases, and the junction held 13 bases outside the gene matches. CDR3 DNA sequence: TGTGCCAGCAGTGCCGCCACAGGGGGACACCTATACAATGAGCAGTTCTTC. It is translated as CASSAATGGHLYNEQFF.

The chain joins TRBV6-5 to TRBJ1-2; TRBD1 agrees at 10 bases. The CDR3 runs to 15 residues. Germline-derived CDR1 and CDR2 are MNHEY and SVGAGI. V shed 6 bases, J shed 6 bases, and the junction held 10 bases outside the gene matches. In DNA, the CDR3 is TGTGCCAGCAGGAGAGAGCGACAGGGGGCGGATGGCTACACCTTC. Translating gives CASRRERQGADGYTF.

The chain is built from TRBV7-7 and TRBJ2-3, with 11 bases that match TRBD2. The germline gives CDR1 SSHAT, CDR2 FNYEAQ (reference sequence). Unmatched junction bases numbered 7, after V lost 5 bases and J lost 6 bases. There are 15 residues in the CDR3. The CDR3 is CASSPSGGTGDTQYF. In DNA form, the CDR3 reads TGTGCCAGCAGCCCTAGCGGGGGGACTGGGGATACGCAGTATTTT.

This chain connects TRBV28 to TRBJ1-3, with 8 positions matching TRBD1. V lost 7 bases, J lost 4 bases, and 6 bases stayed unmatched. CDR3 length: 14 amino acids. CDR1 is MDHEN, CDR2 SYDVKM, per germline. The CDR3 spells CASNDRGGGNTIYF. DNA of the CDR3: TGTGCCAGCAACGACAGGGGCGGAGGAAACACCATATATTTT.

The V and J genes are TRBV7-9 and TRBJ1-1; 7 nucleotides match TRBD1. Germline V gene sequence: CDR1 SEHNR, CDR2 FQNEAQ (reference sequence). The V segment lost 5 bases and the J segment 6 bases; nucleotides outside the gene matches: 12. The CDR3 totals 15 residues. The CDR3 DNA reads TGTGCCAGCAGCGACAGGGACACGGGGAATCCTGAAGCTTTCTTT. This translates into CASSDRDTGNPEAFF.

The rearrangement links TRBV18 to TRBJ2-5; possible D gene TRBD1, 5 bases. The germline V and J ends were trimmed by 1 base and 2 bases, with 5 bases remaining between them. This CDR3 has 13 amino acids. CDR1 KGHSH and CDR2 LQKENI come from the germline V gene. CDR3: CASSPRQQETQYF. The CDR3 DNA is TGTGCCAGCTCACCACGACAGCAAGAGACCCAGTACTTC.

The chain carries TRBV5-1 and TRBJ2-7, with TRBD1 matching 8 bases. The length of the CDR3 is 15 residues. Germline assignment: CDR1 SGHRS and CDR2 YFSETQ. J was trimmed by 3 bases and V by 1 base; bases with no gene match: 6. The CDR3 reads CASSLIGQGVYEQYF. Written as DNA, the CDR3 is TGCGCCAGCAGCTTGATCGGACAGGGAGTCTACGAGCAGTACTTC.

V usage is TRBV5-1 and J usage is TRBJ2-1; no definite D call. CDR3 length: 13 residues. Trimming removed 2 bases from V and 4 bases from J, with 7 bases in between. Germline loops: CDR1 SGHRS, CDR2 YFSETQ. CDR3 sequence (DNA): TGCGCCAGCAGCTTTTCAGGATACAATGAGCAGTTCTTC. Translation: CASSFSGYNEQFF.

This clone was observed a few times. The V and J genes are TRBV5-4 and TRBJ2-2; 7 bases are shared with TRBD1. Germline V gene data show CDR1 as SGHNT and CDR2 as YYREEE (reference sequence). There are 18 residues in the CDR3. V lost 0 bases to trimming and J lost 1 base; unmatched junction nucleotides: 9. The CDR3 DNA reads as TGTGCCAGCAGCTTGGGTGTAAGGGGGCGCGAGAACACCGGGGAGCTGTTTTTT. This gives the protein CASSLGVRGRENTGELFF.

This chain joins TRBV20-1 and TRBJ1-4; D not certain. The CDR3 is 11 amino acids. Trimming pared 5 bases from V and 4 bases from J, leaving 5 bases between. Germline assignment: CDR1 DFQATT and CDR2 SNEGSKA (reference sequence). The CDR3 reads CSAPFNEKLFF. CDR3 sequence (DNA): TGCAGTGCTCCGTTTAATGAAAAACTGTTTTTT.

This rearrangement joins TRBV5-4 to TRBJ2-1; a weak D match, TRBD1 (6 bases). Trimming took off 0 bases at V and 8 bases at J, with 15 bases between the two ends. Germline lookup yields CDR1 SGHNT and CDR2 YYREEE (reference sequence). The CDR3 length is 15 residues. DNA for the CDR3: TGTGCCAGCAGCTTGGTGGGGGCGCAGTTTGATGAGCAGTTCTTC. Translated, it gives CASSLVGAQFDEQFF.

The CDR3: CASSDRGQGELFF. CDR3 nucleotides: TGCGCCAGCAGCGACAGGGGGCAAGGGGAGCTGTTTTTT. The gene calls are TRBV5-1 and TRBJ2-2; TRBD1 agrees at 10 bases. Trimming at V came to 4 bases and at J to 8 bases, leaving 2 bases not matched to a gene. Looked up from germline, CDR1 is SGHRS and CDR2 is YFSETQ. The CDR3 is 13 amino acids.

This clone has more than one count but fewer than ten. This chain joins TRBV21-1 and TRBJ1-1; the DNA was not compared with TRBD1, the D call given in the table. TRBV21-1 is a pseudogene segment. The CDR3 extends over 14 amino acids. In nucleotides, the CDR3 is TGTGCCAGCACCTCAGGGGTAACGAACACTGAAGCTTTCTTT. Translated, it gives CASTSGVTNTEAFF.

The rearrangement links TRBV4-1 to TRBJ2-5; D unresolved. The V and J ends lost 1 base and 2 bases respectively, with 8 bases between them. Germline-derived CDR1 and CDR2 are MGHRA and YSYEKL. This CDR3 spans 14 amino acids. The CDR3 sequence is CASSQAQRQETQYF. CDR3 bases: TGCGCCAGCAGCCAAGCCCAGCGTCAAGAGACCCAGTACTTC.